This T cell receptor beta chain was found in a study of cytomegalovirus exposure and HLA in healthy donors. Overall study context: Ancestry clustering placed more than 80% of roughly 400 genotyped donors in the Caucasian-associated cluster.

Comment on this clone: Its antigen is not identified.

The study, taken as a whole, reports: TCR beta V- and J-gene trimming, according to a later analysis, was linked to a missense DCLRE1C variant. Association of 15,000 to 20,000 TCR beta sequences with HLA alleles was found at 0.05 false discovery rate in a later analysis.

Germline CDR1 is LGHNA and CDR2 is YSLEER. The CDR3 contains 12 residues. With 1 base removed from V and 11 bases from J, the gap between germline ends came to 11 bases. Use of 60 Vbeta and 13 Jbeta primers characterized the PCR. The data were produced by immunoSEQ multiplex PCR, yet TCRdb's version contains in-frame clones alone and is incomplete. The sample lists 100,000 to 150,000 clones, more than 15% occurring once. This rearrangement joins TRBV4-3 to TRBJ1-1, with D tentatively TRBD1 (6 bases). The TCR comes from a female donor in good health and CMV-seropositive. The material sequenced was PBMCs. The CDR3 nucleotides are TGCGCCAGCAGCCAAGCAGCAGGGGTCGCTTTCTTT. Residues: CASSQAAGVAFF.